The 7 T cell receptor beta chains presented below share a single source sample, sequenced in a study of CD8 T cells in ankylosing spondylitis. For these receptors, no antigen is known. Study-level points and caveats: In ankylosing spondylitis blood, a motif of several highly homologous TCR beta variants appeared characteristic.

A single record per CDR3 protein comes from TCRdb applying MiXCR to the 5' RACE reads. The sample yields about 800,000 distinct CDR3 sequences, roughly 12% seen once. The sample comprised blood, either unsorted or a sorted T cell fraction (not recorded which). The receptors here all came from a male donor with ankylosing spondylitis.

V is TRBV18 and J is TRBJ2-1; unclear D gene. This CDR3 comprises 14 residues. V was cut by 4 bases and J by 3 bases, with 10 bases left in between. Looked up from germline, CDR1 is KGHSH and CDR2 is LQKENI. The CDR3 spells CASSQLNLYNEQFF. CDR3 in DNA: TGTGCCAGCTCACAACTAAACCTCTACAATGAGCAGTTCTTC. The full variable domain, completed using reference TRBV18 and TRBJ2-1, is NAGVMQNPRHLVRRRGQEARLRCSPMKGHSHVYWYRQLPEEGLKFMVYLQKENIIDESGMPKERFSAEFPKEGPSILRIQQVVRGDSAAYFCASSQLNLYNEQFFGPGTRLTVL.

This rearrangement joins TRBV6-5 to TRBJ2-1, with D hard to call. This CDR3 contains 12 residues. V was pared by 1 base and J by 6 bases, with 4 bases between. The germline gives CDR1 MNHEY, CDR2 SVGAGI. CDR3 bases: TGTGCCAGCAGTTACTATGGCAATGAGCAGTTCTTC. Protein: CASSYYGNEQFF.

The chain recombines TRBV11-2 with TRBJ2-1, with D possibly matching TRBD2 (5 bases). The CDR3 contains 11 residues. Germline V gene lookup returns CDR1 SGHAT and CDR2 FQNNGV. Between the trimmed V and J ends, which lost 7 bases and 9 bases, there was a span of 10 bases. In DNA form, the CDR3 reads TGTGCCAGCACCCTAGCTGGTGAGCAGTTCTTC. Amino acids: CASTLAGEQFF. Looking up the rest from reference TRBV11-2 and TRBJ2-1 gives the full variable domain: EAGVAQSPRYKIIEKRQSVAFWCNPISGHATLYWYQQILGQGPKLLIQFQNNGVVDDSQLPKDRFSAERLKGVDSTLKIQPAKLEDSAVYLCASTLAGEQFFGPGTRLTVL.

This clonotype was observed a few times. The V gene is TRBV10-3, the J gene TRBJ2-1; unclear D gene. The germline gives CDR1 ENHRY, CDR2 SYGVKD. This CDR3 is built from 13 residues. V lost 10 bases, J lost 1 base, and 11 bases lay in between. The CDR3 DNA reads TGTGCCACCCTAAAGACGTCCTACAATGAGCAGTTCTTC. It yields the protein CATLKTSYNEQFF.

This clonotype was seen a handful of times. A junction end diverges from the germline sequence, so it may reflect a read error. This rearrangement joins TRBV7-7 to TRBJ2-7; D is possibly TRBD1 or TRBD2 (5 bases each). This CDR3 is 14 amino acids long. Germline CDR1 and CDR2: SSHAT and FNYEAQ (reference sequence). The CDR3 here is CASSLAMGVYEQYF. The CDR3 region has the DNA TGTGCTAGCAGCTTAGCCATGGGGGTCTACGAGCAGTACTTC.

This clonotype has at least ten counts. This rearrangement joins TRBV5-1 to TRBJ2-1; no reliable D call. The CDR3 contains 16 residues. V lost 4 bases and J lost 0, with 14 bases in between. CDR1 is SGHRS, CDR2 YFSETQ, per germline. CDR3 DNA: TGCGCCAGCAGCCTCCTCGGTGGGTTCTCCTACAATGAGCAGTTCTTC. It is translated as CASSLLGGFSYNEQFF. The full variable domain, completed using reference TRBV5-1 and TRBJ2-1, is KAGVTQTPRYLIKTRGQQVTLSCSPISGHRSVSWYQQTPGQGLQFLFEYFSETQRNKGNFPGRFSGRQFSNSRSEMNVSTLELGDSALYLCASSLLGGFSYNEQFFGPGTRLTVL.

The rearrangement links TRBV4-3 to TRBJ2-4; D ambiguous. This CDR3 is built from 13 residues. Trimming took 0 bases from V and 12 from J, leaving 12 bases between them. The germline CDR1 and CDR2 sequences are LGHNA and YSLEER. The CDR3 region is CASSQDFKTRQYF. The CDR3 DNA sequence: TGCGCCAGCAGCCAAGATTTCAAGACGCGTCAGTACTTC.